A single sample gave rise to the 24 T cell receptor beta chains below, sequenced in a study of CD8 T cells in Susac syndrome. With random hexamers, 0.5 to 1 ug RNA was reverse transcribed. In TCRdb, the immunoSEQ multiplex PCR reads were re-called with MiXCR into one record per CDR3 protein. The sample includes around 99,000 distinct CDR3 sequences, less than 97% of them seen just once. The specimen was CD4+ T cells from PBMCs. Every receptor here comes from a human donor in good health.

The V gene is TRBV29-1, the J gene TRBJ1-2, with a weak D call TRBD1 (5 bases). Germline CDR1 SQVTM, CDR2 ANQGSEA. The CDR3 has 13 residues. V lost 4 bases and J 4 bases, leaving 13 bases between the germline ends. DNA for the CDR3: TGCAGCGTTGGATGGGGACGGAGCTATGGCTACACCTTC. Protein: CSVGWGRSYGYTF. Drawing the rest from reference TRBV29-1 and TRBJ1-2, the complete variable domain is SAVISQKPSRDICQRGTSLTIQCQVDSQVTMMFWYRQQPGQSLTLIATANQGSEATYESGFVIDKFPISRPNLTFSTLTVSNMSPEDSSIYLCSVGWGRSYGYTFGSGTRLTVV.

This sequence joins TRBV20-1 and TRBJ2-1; tentatively, D is TRBD1 or TRBD2 (6 bases each). Germline-derived CDR1 and CDR2 are DFQATT and SNEGSKA (reference sequence). The CDR3 runs 14 residues. Trimming took off 6 bases at V and 6 bases at J, with 18 bases between the two ends. The CDR3 loop is CSASRGASPNEQFF. The DNA of the CDR3 is TGCAGTGCATCGAGGGGGGCCAGCCCCAATGAGCAGTTCTTC.

A single count supports this clonotype. J is TRBJ2-4 and V is TRBV3-1; D gene unclear. The CDR3 has 16 amino acids. Germline values: CDR1 LGHDT, CDR2 YNNKEL (reference sequence). The ends were cut back, 4 bases at V and 1 base at J, with 14 bases in the middle. CDR3 nucleotide sequence: TGTGCCAGCAGCCGGGTCCGAGGAGTGGCCAAAAACATTCAGTACTTC. This encodes CASSRVRGVAKNIQYF. Complete variable domain (other parts from reference TRBV3-1 and TRBJ2-4): DTAVSQTPKYLVTQMGNDKSIKCEQNLGHDTMYWYKQDSKKFLKIMFSYNNKELIINETVPNRFSPKSPDKAHLNLHINSLELGDSAVYFCASSRVRGVAKNIQYFGAGTRLSVL.

The chain couples TRBV29-1 to TRBJ2-1; D gene unclear. The germline V and J ends were trimmed by 2 bases and 5 bases, with 1 base remaining between them. The germline V gene encodes CDR1 SQVTM and CDR2 ANQGSEA. The CDR3 covers 10 residues. CDR3 nucleotide sequence: TGCAGCGTTGAAAACAATGAGCAGTTCTTC. It specifies CSVENNEQFF.

This chain links TRBV27 with TRBJ1-2; perhaps TRBD1 as D (5 bases). Looked up from germline, CDR1 is MNHEY and CDR2 is SMNVEV (reference sequence). The V end was cut by 5 bases, the J end by 5 bases, with 30 bases between. The CDR3 has 19 amino acids. The CDR3 protein is CASSGRLGRSQTVGYGYTF. CDR3 DNA: TGTGCCAGCAGTGGTCGTCTCGGTCGGTCCCAGACAGTGGGGTATGGCTACACCTTC.

V gene TRBV15 combines with J gene TRBJ1-2; tentative D call: TRBD1 (5 bases). This CDR3 contains 15 residues. CDR1 and CDR2 from the germline V gene are LNHNV and YYDKDF (reference sequence). With 1 base removed from V and 4 bases from J, the gap between germline ends came to 13 bases. CDR3 DNA: TGTGCCACCAGCAGAGCAGTTTCAGGGTCCTATGGCTACACCTTC. Translation gives CATSRAVSGSYGYTF.

This rearrangement joins TRBV29-1 to TRBJ2-7; 7 bases match TRBD1. Germline V gives CDR1 SQVTM, CDR2 ANQGSEA. Trimming removed 6 bases from V and 0 bases from J; junction bases left unmatched: 8. The CDR3 totals 14 residues. CDR3 loop: CSVGTQGISYEQYF. As DNA, the CDR3 is TGCAGCGTGGGAACACAGGGGATCTCCTACGAGCAGTACTTC.

The chain carries TRBV5-6 and TRBJ2-5; 12 positions match TRBD2. Germline lookup yields CDR1 SGHDT and CDR2 YYEEEE. The V segment lost 3 bases and the J segment 2 bases; nucleotides outside the gene matches: 5. This CDR3 contains 16 residues. The CDR3 coding sequence is TGTGCCAGCAGCTGGGGACTAGCGGGTACTCAAGAGACCCAGTACTTC. It encodes CASSWGLAGTQETQYF.

The chain employs TRBV28 and TRBJ2-1; D remains ambiguous. Germline CDR1 reads MDHEN; CDR2 reads SYDVKM. V shed 2 bases and J shed 6 bases, with 8 bases lying between them. This CDR3 is 13 amino acids long. CDR3 bases: TGTGCCAGCAGTTTAGTGGTTCTCAATGAGCAGTTCTTC. Protein: CASSLVVLNEQFF.

The gene calls are TRBV18 and TRBJ2-7; TRBD2 agrees at 8 bases. Trimming cost V 6 bases and J 3 bases; bases outside gene matches: 22. Germline CDR1 KGHSH, CDR2 LQKENI. This CDR3 has 19 amino acids. The CDR3 DNA sequence: TGTGCCAGCTCCCGCCTTCGATCAACAAGTAGCGGGACCTACTACGAGCAGTACTTC. This translates into CASSRLRSTSSGTYYEQYF.

The chain links TRBV28 to TRBJ2-4, with a weak D call TRBD2 (6 bases). This CDR3 spans 17 amino acids. The germline V gene encodes CDR1 MDHEN and CDR2 SYDVKM. Trimming removed 1 base from V and 0 bases from J, with 13 bases in between. The CDR3 DNA sequence: TGTGCCAGCAGTTTATTCGGGCAGGGACTAGCCAAAAACATTCAGTACTTC. This gives the protein CASSLFGQGLAKNIQYF. Based on the CDR3 plus reference TRBV28 and TRBJ2-4, the full variable domain is DVKVTQSSRYLVKRTGEKVFLECVQDMDHENMFWYRQDPGLGLRLIYFSYDVKMKEKGDIPEGYSVSREKKERFSLILESASTNQTSMYLCASSLFGQGLAKNIQYFGAGTRLSVL.

The V call is TRBV6-2 or TRBV6-3, the J call TRBJ2-7; 7 bases match TRBD1. This CDR3 has 14 residues. The V segment lost 6 bases and the J segment 2 bases; nucleotides outside the gene matches: 7. The germline V gene has CDR1 MNHEY and CDR2 SVGEGT. The chain's CDR3 is CASRSGTAPYEQYF. The CDR3 DNA reads as TGTGCCAGCAGATCTGGGACAGCCCCCTACGAGCAGTACTTC.

J is TRBJ2-3 and V is TRBV3-1; D may be TRBD2 (6 bases). CDR1 is LGHDT, CDR2 YNNKEL, per germline (reference sequence). V lost 5 bases to trimming and J lost 4 bases, with 16 bases between them. This CDR3 region has 15 residues. The CDR3 region has the DNA TGTGCCAGCAGCACCCTACGGGGAGGTCCAGATACGCAGTATTTT. Translated, it gives CASSTLRGGPDTQYF.

The rearrangement uses TRBV30 and TRBJ1-4; D uncertain. Germline V lookup: CDR1 GTSNPN, CDR2 SVGIG (reference sequence). The CDR3 has 13 amino acids. V was clipped by 4 bases and J by 4 bases, with 10 bases between them. The CDR3 nucleotides read TGTGCCTGGAACGTTATCTTTAATGAAAAACTGTTTTTT. Translated, it gives CAWNVIFNEKLFF. Complete variable domain (other parts from reference TRBV30 and TRBJ1-4): SQTIHQWPATLVQPVGSPLSLECTVEGTSNPNLYWYRQAAGRGLQLLFYSVGIGQISSEVPQNLSASRPQDRQFILSSKKLLLSDSGFYLCAWNVIFNEKLFFGSGTQLSVL.

The J gene is TRBJ1-1, the V gene TRBV9, with 7 positions matching TRBD1. The trim removed 1 base at V and 5 bases at J, leaving 5 bases unmatched. The CDR3 is 14 amino acids. Looked up from germline, CDR1 is SGDLS and CDR2 is YYNGEE. The CDR3 nucleotides read TGTGCCAGCAGCGTAAACAGGGGTGGGACTGAAGCTTTCTTT. It codes for CASSVNRGGTEAFF.

The chain joins TRBV10-3 to TRBJ1-1; no clear D. The CDR3 sequence is 14 residues long. The germline CDR1 and CDR2 sequences are ENHRY and SYGVKD. The V and J ends lost 0 bases and 10 bases respectively, with 15 bases between them. The CDR3 protein is CAISESNRRFTAFF. The DNA of the CDR3 is TGTGCCATCAGTGAGTCTAATAGGAGGTTTACAGCTTTCTTT.

The genes are TRBV2 and TRBJ1-1; 7 positions agree with TRBD1. There are 15 residues in the CDR3. The V and J ends lost 6 bases and 5 bases, in that order; junction bases with no gene match: 12. Germline CDR1 reads SNHLY; CDR2 reads FYNNEI. The chain's CDR3 is CASRRDSRGGTEAFF. DNA of the CDR3: TGTGCCAGCAGGCGGGACAGCCGGGGAGGGACTGAAGCTTTCTTT.

The chain links TRBV5-1 to TRBJ1-1, with 7 bases aligning to TRBD1. This CDR3 has 14 residues. V lost 4 bases and J lost 1; bases outside the gene matches: 4. The V gene's germline CDR1 is SGHRS and CDR2 YFSETQ. The CDR3 loop reads CASSVYRGNTEAFF. The DNA for the CDR3 is TGCGCCAGCAGCGTATACAGGGGGAACACTGAAGCTTTCTTT.

The chain joins TRBV6-2 or TRBV6-3 to TRBJ1-5; D remains unclear. The CDR3 has 15 residues. In germline, CDR1 is MNHEY, CDR2 SVGEGT. The V gene lost 6 bases and the J gene lost 0 bases, with 12 bases spanning the gap. CDR3 DNA: TGTGCCAGCAGAACAGCAGAGTATAGCAATCAGCCCCAGCATTTT. Amino acids: CASRTAEYSNQPQHF.

The chain uses TRBV20-1 and TRBJ2-5; D gene unclear. V lost 3 bases and J lost 5, with 7 bases in between. This CDR3 contains 11 residues. CDR1 is DFQATT and CDR2 is SNEGSKA in the germline V gene (reference sequence). The CDR3, as DNA: TGCAGTGCTAGGTTATTGGAGACCCAGTACTTC. Its protein product is CSARLLETQYF.

The rearrangement uses TRBV6-4 and TRBJ1-1; TRBD1 is a possible D gene (5 bases). CDR3 length: 13 residues. V was clipped by 6 bases and J by 2 bases, with 10 bases between them. Germline lookup yields CDR1 MRHNA and CDR2 SNTAGT. In DNA form, the CDR3 reads TGTGCCAGCAGAGAACAGGCCAACACTGAAGCTTTCTTT. Translation: CASREQANTEAFF.

The chain joins TRBV18 to TRBJ1-4; TRBD1 aligns across 7 bases. The germline V gene encodes CDR1 KGHSH and CDR2 LQKENI. The CDR3 contains 17 residues. V was pared by 2 bases and J by 0 bases, with 6 bases of the junction left unmatched. This chain's CDR3 is CASSPKGTETTNEKLFF. Written as DNA, the CDR3 is TGTGCCAGCTCACCAAAAGGGACAGAGACAACTAATGAAAAACTGTTTTTT.

The gene calls are TRBV4-1 and TRBJ1-1; D is possibly TRBD1 (6 bases). V dropped 1 base and J dropped 1 base, with 10 bases sitting between them. CDR3 length: 15 residues. Looked up from germline, CDR1 is MGHRA and CDR2 is YSYEKL. DNA of the CDR3: TGCGCCAGCAGCCAAGTTAGCAGGGGGAACACTGAAGCTTTCTTT. Its translation is CASSQVSRGNTEAFF.

The gene calls are TRBV29-1 and TRBJ2-7; D is perhaps TRBD1 (6 bases). The CDR3 consists of 15 residues. From germline, CDR1 is SQVTM and CDR2 ANQGSEA. V was pared by 7 bases and J by 4 bases, with 23 bases between. The CDR3 reads CSASPTGSGVYEQYF. As DNA, the CDR3 is TGCAGCGCATCACCGACAGGAAGTGGCGTGTACGAGCAGTACTTC.